This TCR beta chain emerged from a study of a mutant IDH1 vaccine in newly diagnosed glioma. Study summary: Following radiotherapy alone, or alongside temozolomide cycles, vaccination was started after an interval of 4-6 weeks. It was at week 35 that visit V12 occurred, and at week 47 that visit V13 did.

Study-level points and caveats: Pseudoprogression seemed unlinked to shifts in top peripheral T cell clonotypes.

Noted time point: week 35, safety follow-up. The study gave 300 ug of mutant IDH1 20-mer peptide per vaccine dose, with topical imiquimod. Only in-frame clones appear in the TCRdb table, and some are missing; sequencing was by immunoSEQ multiplex PCR. Here the sample spans about 56,000 clones, around 85% being singletons. Germline V lookup: CDR1 SQVTM, CDR2 ANQGSEA. The CDR3 loop spans 12 amino acids. V was shortened by 5 bases and J by 0 bases, with 6 bases between the two germline ends. Comments on this clone: Its specificity is unknown.

The chain employs TRBV29-1 and TRBJ2-3; no reliable D call. The sequencing used PBMCs, collected from a glioma patient whose treatment included an IDH1 peptide vaccine. The sequence came from a middle-aged man with glioma. This CDR3 reads CSVFSSTDTQYF. CDR3 sequence (DNA): TGCAGCGTTTTCTCTAGCACAGATACGCAGTATTTT.